This passage covers 10 T cell receptor beta chains from one sample sequenced in a study of T cell responses to AZD1222 COVID-19 vaccine. TCRdb keeps only in-frame clones here, not all; method: immunoSEQ multiplex PCR. The table shows 150,000 or so clones, with 80% to 90% occurring only once. The input for sequencing was peripheral blood, taken on day 0 of AZD1222 vaccination. These TCRs come from an adult in good health.

The chain links TRBV11-2 to TRBJ1-4; 10 bases align to TRBD1. The germline gives CDR1 SGHAT, CDR2 FQNNGV. The length of the CDR3 is 17 residues. J was trimmed by 1 base and V by 4 bases; bases with no gene match: 6. The CDR3 nucleotides read TGTGCCAGCAGCTCACTGACAGGGGGCGTAACTAATGAAAAACTGTTTTTT. The encoded protein is CASSSLTGGVTNEKLFF.

This chain uses TRBV28 with TRBJ2-5; possible D gene TRBD2, 5 bases. Trimming removed 4 bases from V and 2 bases from J, with 14 bases in between. Germline loops: CDR1 MDHEN, CDR2 SYDVKM. The CDR3 extends over 15 amino acids. The CDR3 loop reads CASSSPGSRQETQYF. As DNA, the CDR3 is TGTGCCAGCAGTTCGCCGGGGAGCCGACAAGAGACCCAGTACTTC. Variable domain in full (rest from reference TRBV28 and TRBJ2-5): DVKVTQSSRYLVKRTGEKVFLECVQDMDHENMFWYRQDPGLGLRLIYFSYDVKMKEKGDIPEGYSVSREKKERFSLILESASTNQTSMYLCASSSPGSRQETQYFGPGTRLLVL.

V and J are TRBV12-3 or TRBV12-4 and TRBJ1-1; D remains unclear. With 0 bases removed from V and 3 bases from J, the gap between germline ends came to 5 bases. CDR3 length equals 13 residues. The CDR3 DNA follows: TGTGCCAGCAGTTTAGCGCTTTACACTGAAGCTTTCTTT. This codes for CASSLALYTEAFF.

Only one count was recorded for this clone. The chain couples TRBV6-1 to TRBJ2-2; TRBD1 matches 8 bases. Germline CDR1 reads MNHNS; CDR2 reads SASEGT. J gave up 5 bases and V 2 bases, and 7 bases lay outside the gene matches. CDR3 length equals 16 residues. CDR3 protein: CASSEPQGVWTGELFF. The CDR3 nucleotides read TGTGCCAGCAGTGAACCACAGGGGGTGTGGACCGGGGAGCTGTTTTTT.

A note on this clone: The sample contains more than one DNA sequence encoding this CDR3. The genes are TRBV7-9 and TRBJ2-7; 8 nucleotides agree with TRBD2. CDR1 and CDR2 from the germline V gene are SEHNR and FQNEAQ (reference sequence). With 5 bases clipped from V and 0 bases from J, the junction kept 6 bases outside the gene matches. This CDR3 contains 15 residues. The CDR3 protein is CASSPRLAYSYEQYF. The CDR3 DNA is TGTGCCAGCAGCCCTAGACTAGCGTACTCCTACGAGCAGTACTTC.

The V and J genes are TRBV19 and TRBJ1-4; D remains unclear. This CDR3 region has 16 residues. The germline gives CDR1 LNHDA, CDR2 SQIVND (reference sequence). Trimming took 1 base from V and 4 from J, leaving 13 bases between them. The CDR3 spells CASSIGKMIGNEKLFF. DNA for the CDR3: TGTGCCAGTAGTATAGGGAAGATGATTGGTAATGAAAAACTGTTTTTT.

The chain employs TRBV11-2 and TRBJ1-1; TRBD1 is a possible D gene (6 bases). Looked up from germline, CDR1 is SGHAT and CDR2 is FQNNGV. V lost 4 bases and J lost 3, with 12 bases in between. This CDR3 contains 14 residues. This CDR3 reads CASSWAPGDTEAFF. Written as DNA, the CDR3 is TGTGCCAGCAGCTGGGCCCCAGGGGACACTGAAGCTTTCTTT.

CDR3 nucleotide sequence: TGTGCCAGCAACAAATCTGGACAGGGAAATCAGCCCCAGCATTTT. This encodes CASNKSGQGNQPQHF. This chain links TRBV27 with TRBJ1-5; TRBD1 agrees at 8 bases. CDR1 and CDR2 from the germline V gene are MNHEY and SMNVEV (reference sequence). The CDR3 has 15 residues. V was clipped by 7 bases and J by 4 bases; unmatched bases: 9.

CDR3 protein: CASSQVPNTGELFF. CDR3 DNA sequence: TGTGCCAGCAGCCAAGTCCCGAACACCGGGGAGCTGTTTTTT. This chain connects TRBV3-1 (or the pseudogene TRBV3-2) to TRBJ2-2, with no clear D. The V end lost 1 base, the J end lost 0 bases, and 3 bases lay between the germline ends. The CDR3 runs to 14 residues. Germline CDR1 reads LGHDT; CDR2 reads YNNKEL (reference sequence).

The gene calls are TRBV29-1 and TRBJ2-2; D perhaps matches TRBD2 (7 bases). The length of the CDR3 is 16 residues. V was cut by 5 bases and J by 1 base, with 17 bases left in between. Germline V gene lookup returns CDR1 SQVTM and CDR2 ANQGSEA. The CDR3 sequence is CSVNGGTFWNTGELFF. In nucleotides, the CDR3 is TGCAGCGTTAACGGGGGGACATTCTGGAACACCGGGGAGCTGTTTTTT.